These 10 T cell receptor beta chains share one sample of origin, sequenced in a study of cytomegalovirus exposure and HLA in healthy donors. Repertoires were generated with immunoSEQ multiplex PCR, while TCRdb's copy carries only in-frame clones and drops some. The sample has around 65,000 clones, nearly 95% seen once. Sequenced: PBMCs. All receptors derive from a man aged 18-30 years in good health and CMV-seropositive.

The chain carries TRBV30 and TRBJ2-2; 10 bases are a match to TRBD2. The trim removed 2 bases at V and 5 bases at J, leaving 5 bases unmatched. Per the germline V gene, CDR1 is GTSNPN and CDR2 is SVGIG (reference sequence). The CDR3 is made up of 15 amino acids. CDR3 protein: CAWSIGTSVTGELFF. The CDR3 region has the DNA TGTGCCTGGAGTATCGGGACTAGCGTGACCGGGGAGCTGTTTTTT.

The gene calls are TRBV27 and TRBJ2-3, with 8 bases matching TRBD2. The CDR3 is 15 residues long. The germline CDR1 and CDR2 sequences are MNHEY and SMNVEV (reference sequence). V gave up 5 bases and J gave up 6 bases; unmatched junction bases: 10. This CDR3 reads CASSVVAGGGDTQYF. For the CDR3, the DNA is TGTGCCAGCAGTGTCGTCGCGGGAGGAGGGGATACGCAGTATTTT.

This chain links TRBV28 with TRBJ2-5; 9 positions match TRBD2. V shed 8 bases, J shed 5 bases, and the junction held 9 bases outside the gene matches. CDR1 and CDR2 from the germline V gene are MDHEN and SYDVKM. The CDR3 runs 14 residues. CDR3 protein: CASAAGGASETQYF. The DNA for the CDR3 is TGTGCCAGCGCGGCGGGAGGGGCCTCTGAGACCCAGTACTTC.

The chain has TRBV28 and TRBJ1-1; no reliable D call. Between the trimmed V and J ends, which lost 6 bases and 0 bases, there was a span of 11 bases. Germline V gene sequence: CDR1 MDHEN, CDR2 SYDVKM. CDR3 length: 14 residues. Here the CDR3 reads CASSRLGMNTEAFF. The CDR3 region has the DNA TGTGCCAGCAGCCGACTCGGTATGAACACTGAAGCTTTCTTT.

CDR3 in DNA: TGTGCCACCCGACTAGCTTTCAACACCGGGGAGCTGTTTTTT. Its protein is CATRLAFNTGELFF. The J gene is TRBJ2-2, the V gene TRBV15, with 7 bases that match TRBD2. In germline, CDR1 is LNHNV, CDR2 YYDKDF (reference sequence). The CDR3 length is 14 residues. The V segment lost 8 bases and the J segment 2 bases; nucleotides outside the gene matches: 5.

The rearrangement links TRBV7-9 to TRBJ2-7, with TRBD2 matching over 7 bases. Losses at the gene ends were 3 bases for V and 2 bases for J; bases not matched to a gene: 7. The CDR3 contains 15 residues. Germline V gives CDR1 SEHNR, CDR2 FQNEAQ (reference sequence). Written as DNA, the CDR3 is TGTGCCAGCAGCTTTAGGGCGGGAGCGGCCTACGAGCAGTACTTC. Amino acids: CASSFRAGAAYEQYF.

This clone was recorded only once. For the CDR3, the DNA is TGTGCCAGCAGCGGGAGAAGATTTGACAGAACTAACTATGGCTACACCTTC. Protein sequence: CASSGRRFDRTNYGYTF. J is TRBJ1-2 and V is TRBV9, with D perhaps TRBD1 (5 bases). The CDR3 extends over 17 amino acids. Germline CDR1 SGDLS, CDR2 YYNGEE. The V and J ends lost 3 bases and 0 bases respectively, with 18 bases between them.

The chain joins TRBV6-5 to TRBJ2-2; D is perhaps TRBD1 (5 bases). Germline values: CDR1 MNHEY, CDR2 SVGAGI. The CDR3 is 15 amino acids. V was clipped by 4 bases and J by 5 bases, with 14 bases between them. DNA of the CDR3: TGTGCCAGCAGTTCTACAGGCGCCGGGACCGGGGAGCTGTTTTTT. It specifies CASSSTGAGTGELFF.

This chain uses TRBV30 with TRBJ2-4; a weak D match, TRBD2 (6 bases). CDR1 is GTSNPN and CDR2 is SVGIG in the germline V gene (reference sequence). This CDR3 comprises 16 residues. V was clipped by 4 bases and J by 0 bases, with 16 bases between them. CDR3: CAWIPRAGLAKNIQYF. The DNA of the CDR3 is TGTGCCTGGATCCCCAGAGCGGGCCTAGCCAAAAACATTCAGTACTTC.

The rearrangement uses TRBV11-3 and TRBJ2-7; D is uncertain. V was cut by 2 bases and J by 5 bases, with 28 bases left in between. This CDR3 spans 19 amino acids. Looked up from germline, CDR1 is SGHNT and CDR2 is YENEEA. The CDR3 sequence is CASSLFCRLWRSLEDEQYF. CDR3 DNA sequence: TGTGCCAGCAGCTTATTTTGTAGGCTTTGGCGGAGTCTAGAAGACGAGCAGTACTTC. Filled out from reference TRBV11-3 and TRBJ2-7, the complete variable domain reads EAGVVQSPRYKIIEKKQPVAFWCNPISGHNTLYWYLQNLGQGPELLIRYENEEAVDDSQLPKDRFSAERLKGVDSTLKIQPAELGDSAVYLCASSLFCRLWRSLEDEQYFGPGTRLTVT.